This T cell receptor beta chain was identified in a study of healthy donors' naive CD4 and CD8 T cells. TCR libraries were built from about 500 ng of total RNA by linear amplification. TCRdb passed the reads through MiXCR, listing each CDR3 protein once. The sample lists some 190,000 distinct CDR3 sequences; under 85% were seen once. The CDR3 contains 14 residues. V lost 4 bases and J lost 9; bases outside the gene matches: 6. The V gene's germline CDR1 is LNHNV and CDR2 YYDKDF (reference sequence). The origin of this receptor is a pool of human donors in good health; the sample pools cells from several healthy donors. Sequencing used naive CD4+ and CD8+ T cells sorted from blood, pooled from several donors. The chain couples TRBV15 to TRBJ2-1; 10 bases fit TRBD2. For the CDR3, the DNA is TGTGCCACCAGCATTAGCGGGAGGACGACTGAGCAGTTCTTC. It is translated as CATSISGRTTEQFF.